This T cell receptor (beta chain) was recovered during a study of radiation and T cells in renal cell carcinoma (TCRdb year 2020). Concerning the study at large: The samples were obtained from a clinical trial, where primary renal cell carcinomas were treated with 15 Gy stereotactic body radiation therapy and then removed by nephrectomy 4 weeks afterward. Across all 50 or so samples, several million unique CDR3 nucleotide sequences, encoding 2.5 million to 3 million unique CDR3 amino acid sequences, were identified. In total, 50 to 60 samples, comprising approximately 25 tumors and roughly 27 peripheral blood samples, were subjected to TCR beta sequencing.

According to the study, the label for this sample's time point signals: blood 2 weeks post-SBRT. The treatment or condition label, as the study defines it: 15 Gy SBRT to primary tumor, nephrectomy 4 weeks later. To follow tumor-enriched clonotypes, serial peripheral blood was collected from radiation-treated patients at baseline and at 2 weeks and 4 weeks after SBRT. Renal cell carcinoma with clear cell pathology was present in all patients. Genomic DNA for TCR sequencing was prepared using the QIAamp DNA Blood Mini Kit (Qiagen). The analyses included only samples that passed all quality control checks. General conclusions and limits of the study: Tracking of blood repertoire dynamics stopped at more than three weeks after treatment, with no follow-up past that point. Because pretreatment tumor biopsies were not available, the baseline intratumoral presence of clonotypes could not be determined. With a single-armed trial design, the study had no way to address how radiation dose or scheduling affects the TCR repertoire. In blood, the top tumor clonotypes increased between baseline and 2 weeks post-radiation and then shrank by 4 weeks, which suggests that tumor-resident clones expanded only transiently.

Following the manufacturer's recommendations, the immunoSEQ kit was used to generate TCR beta libraries from genomic DNA. Library preparation used a first multiplex PCR with proprietary primers, then a second PCR adding unique barcodes, with bead cleanups after each round. A positive control reaction and a negative control reaction, both provided in the kit, were run with every batch of samples. The final libraries were assessed on an Agilent 4200 TapeStation D1000 ScreenTape, pooled by volume, and quantified by qPCR. Sequencing was performed on an Illumina NextSeq500 with a MidOutput 150-cycle cartridge, and 156 Read1 and 15 Index1 cycles were run with kit custom primers. The pooled library was loaded at roughly 0.98 pM with a 20% PhiX control spike-in. The source study handled its data this way. Vendor-processed data were analyzed in R, with a clonotype defined as all T cells sharing the same CDR3 nucleotide sequence. In the clone abundance analyses, frequencies were normalized to the 10,000 most abundant clones in each sample. Before analysis, public T cell clones were removed, and these numbered fewer than six per sample on average. Tumor-enriched clonotypes and baseline blood-enriched clonotypes were defined as those with an abundance difference of at least 32-fold between compartments. A beta-binomial differential abundance model was used to identify clonotypes that expanded or contracted between blood time points. Tumor-blood repertoire similarity was measured with the Baroni-Urbani and Buser coefficient, and group comparisons used two-tailed Wilcoxon tests in R. TCRdb retrieved this table from immuneACCESS and kept in-frame rearrangements only. Not all clones are present; in checked studies, unresolved V genes account for under half, and no reason is known for the remainder. That table furnishes V, J and clone size, whereas the DNA furnished D and trimming. The sample has roughly 130,000 clones on record, approximately 90% of them singletons. Approximately 5.8% of the sample rests with the top ten.

Of note for this clone: Its antigen is still unknown. No clone much larger than this one lies a single base away; base qualities are absent.

The CDR3 runs 17 amino acids, cysteine and phenylalanine included. Just the 51-base CDR3 DNA is kept, in frame starting at base 1. V is shortened by 0 bases, J by 4 bases, and the region joining them spans 16 bases. The germline V gene gives CDR1 as SGHRS and CDR2 as YFSETQ. The starting material was blood, obtained from a patient whose treatment included radiotherapy and nephrectomy. The TCR comes from a woman in her 70s with renal cell carcinoma. The chain links TRBV5-1 with TRBJ2-2, with a weak D call of TRBD1 (5 bases match). The CDR3 sequence is CASSLAVLPQGTGELFF. The bases read TGCGCCAGCAGCTTGGCGGTCCTTCCGCAGGGCACCGGGGAGCTGTTTTTT.